One and the same sample provided the 17 T cell receptor beta chains below, sequenced in a study of T cell repertoires in cytomegalovirus infection. MiXCR was run by TCRdb on the reads, yielding one entry per CDR3 protein. The table lists roughly 920,000 distinct CDR3 sequences, roughly 30% of them singletons. These receptors' targets are unknown. Sequences were derived from cultured CD8+ T cells from PBMCs, sampled from culture after CMV antigen stimulation. The source of these receptors is a human donor in good health (CMV status not recorded). Some clones in this sample may be carry-over from other donors' samples.

This clonotype was detected once. The chain carries TRBV2 and TRBJ2-3, with D possibly TRBD2 on 5 matching bases. Trimming took 8 bases from V and 13 from J, leaving 10 bases between them. The germline gives CDR1 SNHLY, CDR2 FYNNEI. This CDR3 contains 9 residues. Written as DNA, the CDR3 is TGTGCCAGCGGAACCGGGGAGTATTTT. Protein product: CASGTGEYF.

The chain employs TRBV7-9 and TRBJ2-1, with D unclear. The V gene lost 5 bases and the J gene lost 8 bases, with 10 bases spanning the gap. Germline V CDR1 and CDR2: SEHNR, FQNEAQ (reference sequence). This CDR3 spans 12 amino acids. CDR3 amino acids: CASSKDTDEQFF. The CDR3 DNA sequence: TGTGCCAGCAGCAAAGACACGGATGAGCAGTTCTTC.

This clonotype was picked up many times. The CDR3 region is CASSPHGSLALNTGELFF. In DNA, the CDR3 is TGTGCCAGCAGCCCGCATGGGTCACTAGCGTTGAACACCGGGGAGCTGTTTTTT. This rearrangement joins TRBV7-2 to TRBJ2-2; 7 positions match TRBD2. The CDR3 contains 18 residues. Losses at the gene ends were 5 bases for V and 1 base for J; bases not matched to a gene: 13. Per germline, CDR1 SGHTA and CDR2 FQGNSA.

A few counts support this clonotype. The chain has TRBV27 and TRBJ2-1, with 10 bases matching TRBD2. The CDR3 totals 16 residues. The V gene's germline CDR1 is MNHEY and CDR2 SMNVEV (reference sequence). Trimming took 0 bases from V and 9 from J; bases not matched to a gene: 8. The CDR3 DNA reads as TGTGCCAGCAGTTTATCGTCTAGCGGGGGTAGTAGTGAGCAGTTCTTC. This sequence encodes CASSLSSSGGSSEQFF.

As to this clonotype: The junction departs from germline at one end; a sequencing error may be responsible. This chain joins TRBV7-7 and TRBJ2-3; D is possibly TRBD2 (7 bases). Germline assignment: CDR1 SSHAT and CDR2 FNYEAQ (reference sequence). CDR3 size: 15 residues. Here the CDR3 reads CASSLGGRISDTQYF. CDR3 nucleotides: TGTGCTAGCAGCTTGGGGGGGCGCATATCAGATACGCAGTATTTT. The variable domain in full, with the rest retrieved from reference TRBV7-7 and TRBJ2-3, is GAGVSQSPRYKVTKRGQDVTLRCDPISSHATLYWYQQALGQGPEFLTYFNYEAQPDKSGLPSDRFSAERPEGSISTLTIQRTEQRDSAMYRCASSLGGRISDTQYFGPGTRLTVL.

The CDR3 coding sequence is TGTGCCAGCAGCGGACTAGCAAGAGACAATGAGCAGTTCTTC. Its protein product is CASSGLARDNEQFF. The rearrangement links TRBV6-2 or TRBV6-3 to TRBJ2-1; TRBD2 agrees at 8 bases. There are 14 residues in the CDR3. Looked up from germline, CDR1 is MNHEY and CDR2 is SVGEGT. V was clipped by 6 bases and J by 5 bases; unmatched bases: 6.

This clonotype was detected only a few times. The genes are TRBV6-2 or TRBV6-3 and TRBJ1-1; D might be TRBD1 (6 bases). The germline V gene encodes CDR1 MNHEY and CDR2 SVGEGT. The CDR3 has 14 residues. V was trimmed by 4 bases and J by 5 bases, leaving 14 bases between them. The DNA of the CDR3 is TGTGCCAGCAGTTCACTCTCCAGGGGTACTGAAGCTTTCTTT. Translated: CASSSLSRGTEAFF.

The chain employs TRBV25-1 and TRBJ1-3, with D tentatively TRBD1 (5 bases). CDR3 size: 12 residues. Trimming removed 7 bases from V and 8 bases from J, with 12 bases in between. Per the germline V gene, CDR1 is MGHDK and CDR2 is SYGVNS. The CDR3 loop is CASIGGWDTIYF. CDR3 DNA: TGTGCCAGCATTGGGGGATGGGACACCATATATTTT.

This chain uses TRBV6-1 with TRBJ1-5; tentative D call: TRBD1 (5 bases). The CDR3 is 14 residues long. Germline V gene sequence: CDR1 MNHNS, CDR2 SASEGT. Trimming left V 6 bases short and J 3 bases short, with 12 bases between. DNA for the CDR3: TGTGCCAGCAGCCTACAGGACCCCAATCAGCCCCAGCATTTT. This gives the protein CASSLQDPNQPQHF.

The rearrangement links TRBV27 to TRBJ2-7, with 8 bases that match TRBD2. CDR3 length equals 15 residues. Looked up from germline, CDR1 is MNHEY and CDR2 is SMNVEV (reference sequence). CDR3 region: CVSSLTGRGVYEQYV. The CDR3 DNA reads TGTGTCAGCTCCCTTACAGGGCGGGGGGTCTACGAGCAGTACGTC.

This clonotype was recorded a few times. The chain employs TRBV11-2 and TRBJ2-5, with 9 positions matching TRBD1. CDR3 size: 15 residues. The germline gives CDR1 SGHAT, CDR2 FQNNGV. V was pared by 5 bases and J by 5 bases, with 9 bases of the junction left unmatched. The CDR3 sequence is CASSGRWTGDETQYF. In DNA form, the CDR3 reads TGTGCCAGCAGCGGAAGATGGACAGGGGACGAGACCCAGTACTTC.

V is TRBV27 and J is TRBJ2-3, with D hard to call. Per germline, CDR1 MNHEY and CDR2 SMNVEV (reference sequence). V shed 4 bases and J shed 6 bases, with 17 bases lying between them. CDR3 length equals 15 residues. CDR3 DNA: TGTGCCAGCAGTTCCTCCCCGAGTGGGCGGGATACGCAGTATTTT. This gives the protein CASSSSPSGRDTQYF.

The V and J genes are TRBV19 and TRBJ2-3; D call uncertain. CDR1 and CDR2 (germline): LNHDA, SQIVND (reference sequence). The CDR3 spans 15 residues. With 1 base removed from V and 4 bases from J, the gap between germline ends came to 12 bases. CDR3 sequence (DNA): TGTGCCAGTAGTATAGGATCCGCTCTCGCAGATACGCAGTATTTT. It is translated as CASSIGSALADTQYF.

The chain employs TRBV6-6 and TRBJ1-2; tentative D call: TRBD1 (5 bases). The V end lost 6 bases, the J end lost 3 bases, and 20 bases lay between the germline ends. Germline values: CDR1 MNHNY, CDR2 SVGAGI (reference sequence). The CDR3 runs 16 residues. The CDR3 loop reads CASSPVGKGMDYGYTF. As DNA, the CDR3 is TGTGCCAGCAGCCCCGTTGGGAAGGGGATGGACTATGGCTACACCTTC.

This clonotype was recorded at least ten times. V and J are TRBV7-2 and TRBJ2-3; 9 positions agree with TRBD1. V gave up 2 bases and J gave up 5 bases; unmatched junction bases: 5. CDR1 and CDR2 from the germline V gene are SGHTA and FQGNSA. The CDR3 spans 15 residues. CDR3 nucleotides: TGTGCCAGCAGCTTATACAGGGGGCGCAGAGATACGCAGTATTTT. Its translation is CASSLYRGRRDTQYF.

The rearrangement joins TRBV19 to TRBJ1-4; the D gene is possibly TRBD1 (6 bases). The germline CDR1 and CDR2 sequences are LNHDA and SQIVND (reference sequence). V gave up 8 bases and J gave up 5 bases, with 18 bases separating them. The CDR3 consists of 15 residues. The CDR3 loop reads CASALTGGYNEKLFF. In DNA form, the CDR3 reads TGTGCCAGTGCCCTGACGGGGGGCTACAATGAAAAACTGTTTTTT.

V is TRBV5-6 and J is TRBJ2-1; 7 bases agree with TRBD1. Germline V gene lookup returns CDR1 SGHDT and CDR2 YYEEEE. The CDR3 extends over 17 amino acids. V lost 4 bases and J lost 4; bases outside the gene matches: 14. The CDR3 region has the DNA TGTGCCAGCAGCGCTCTCACATTAGGACAGGATTACAATGAGCAGTTCTTC. Protein product: CASSALTLGQDYNEQFF.